In this sample, the clone carrying this TCR beta chain turned up once. Its specificity is not known. These data are taken from a study of OX40 agonist ivuxolimab in advanced cancers. At the level of the study: A partial response was reached by three patients: one with hepatocellular carcinoma and two with cutaneous melanoma.

Germline lookup yields CDR1 LNHDA and CDR2 SQIVND (reference sequence). This CDR3 contains 15 residues. With 1 base removed from V and 4 bases from J, the gap between germline ends came to 11 bases. The protocol was immunoSEQ multiplex PCR, while the TCRdb copy is restricted to in-frame clones and leaves out a portion. This sample has some 100,000 clones; under 95% occur once, and the top ten carry 0.81%. Whole-study results and caveats: The CD4+ and CD8+ T cells in the blood had expanded clonally by week 6 at 0.1 to 3.0 mg/kg. Expanded peripheral T-cell antigen specificity went undetermined. The average count of expanded clones was higher among CD8+ T cells than among CD4+.

Source: CD4+ or CD8+ T cells sorted from blood, taken in a trial of the OX40 agonist ivuxolimab. The rearrangement links TRBV19 to TRBJ1-5; D remains unclear. This TCR was recovered from an adult with an advanced solid tumor such as melanoma, head and neck, liver or kidney cancer. The CDR3 DNA reads TGTGCCAGTAGTATAGTTTCTAGACGGAATCAGCCCCAGCATTTT. It codes for CASSIVSRRNQPQHF. Filled out from reference TRBV19 and TRBJ1-5, the complete variable domain reads DGGITQSPKYLFRKEGQNVTLSCEQNLNHDAMYWYRQDPGQGLRLIYYSQIVNDFQKGDIAEGYSVSREKKESFPLTVTSAQKNPTAFYLCASSIVSRRNQPQHFGDGTRLSIL.